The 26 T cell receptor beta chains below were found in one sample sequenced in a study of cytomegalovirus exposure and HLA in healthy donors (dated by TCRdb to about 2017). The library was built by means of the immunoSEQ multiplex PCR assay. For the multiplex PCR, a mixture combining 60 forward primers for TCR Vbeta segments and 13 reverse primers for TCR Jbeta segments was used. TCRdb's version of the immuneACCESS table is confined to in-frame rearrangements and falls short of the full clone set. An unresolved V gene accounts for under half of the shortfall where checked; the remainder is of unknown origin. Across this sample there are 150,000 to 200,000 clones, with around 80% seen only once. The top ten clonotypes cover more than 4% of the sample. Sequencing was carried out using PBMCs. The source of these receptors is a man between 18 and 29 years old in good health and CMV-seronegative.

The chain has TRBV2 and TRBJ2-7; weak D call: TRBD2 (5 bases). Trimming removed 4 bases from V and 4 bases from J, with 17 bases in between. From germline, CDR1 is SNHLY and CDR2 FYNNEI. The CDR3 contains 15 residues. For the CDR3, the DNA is TGTGCCAGCAGTGGTAAAGGAGGACCCCCGTACGAGCAGTACTTC. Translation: CASSGKGGPPYEQYF.

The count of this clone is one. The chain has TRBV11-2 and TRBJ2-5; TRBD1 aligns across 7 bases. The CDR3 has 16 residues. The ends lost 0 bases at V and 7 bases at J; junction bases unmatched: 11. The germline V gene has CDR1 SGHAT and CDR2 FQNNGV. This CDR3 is CASSLEGQLVTLTQYF. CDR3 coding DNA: TGTGCCAGCAGCTTAGAGGGACAGCTAGTTACTCTGACCCAGTACTTC.

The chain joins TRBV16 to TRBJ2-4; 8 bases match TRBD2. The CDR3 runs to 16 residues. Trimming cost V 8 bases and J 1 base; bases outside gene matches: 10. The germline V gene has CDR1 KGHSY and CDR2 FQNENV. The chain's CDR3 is CASATTGLGAKNIQYF. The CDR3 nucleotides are TGTGCCAGCGCCACGACGGGACTAGGGGCCAAAAACATTCAGTACTTC.

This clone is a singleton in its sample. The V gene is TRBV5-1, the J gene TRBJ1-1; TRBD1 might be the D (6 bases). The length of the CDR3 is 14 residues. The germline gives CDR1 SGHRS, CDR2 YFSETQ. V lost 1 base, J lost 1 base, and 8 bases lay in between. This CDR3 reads CASSLLGGNTEAFF. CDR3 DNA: TGCGCCAGCAGCTTGCTAGGGGGGAACACTGAAGCTTTCTTT.

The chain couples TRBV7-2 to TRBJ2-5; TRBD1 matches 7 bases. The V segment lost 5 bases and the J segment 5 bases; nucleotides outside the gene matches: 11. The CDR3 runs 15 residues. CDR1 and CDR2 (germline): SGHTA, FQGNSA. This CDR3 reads CASSPRNRGGETQYF. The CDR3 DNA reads TGTGCCAGCAGCCCCCGGAACAGGGGTGGGGAGACCCAGTACTTC.

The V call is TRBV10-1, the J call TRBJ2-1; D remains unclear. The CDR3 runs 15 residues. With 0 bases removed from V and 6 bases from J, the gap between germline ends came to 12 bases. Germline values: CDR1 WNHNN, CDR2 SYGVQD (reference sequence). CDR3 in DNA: TGCGCCAGCAGTGAGTCTAGCTCTTCGGGCAATGAGCAGTTCTTC. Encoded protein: CASSESSSSGNEQFF.

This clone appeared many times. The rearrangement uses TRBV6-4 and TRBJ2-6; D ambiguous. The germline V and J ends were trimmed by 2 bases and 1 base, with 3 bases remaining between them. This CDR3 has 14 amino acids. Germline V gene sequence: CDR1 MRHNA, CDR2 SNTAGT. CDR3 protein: CASSDLSGANVLTF. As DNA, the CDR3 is TGTGCCAGCAGTGACCTTTCTGGGGCCAACGTCCTGACTTTC.

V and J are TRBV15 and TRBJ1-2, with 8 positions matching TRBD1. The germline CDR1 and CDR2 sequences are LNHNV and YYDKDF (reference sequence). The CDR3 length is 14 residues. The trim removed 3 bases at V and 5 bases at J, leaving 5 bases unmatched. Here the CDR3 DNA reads TGTGCCACCAGCAGGCTGACAGGGGAATATGGCTACACCTTC. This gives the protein CATSRLTGEYGYTF.

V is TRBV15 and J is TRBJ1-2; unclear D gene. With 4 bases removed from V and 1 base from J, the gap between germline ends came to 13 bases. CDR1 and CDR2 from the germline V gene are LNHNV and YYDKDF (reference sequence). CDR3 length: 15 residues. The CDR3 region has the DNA TGTGCCACCAGCACGCGGTCAGCTAATAACTATGGCTACACCTTC. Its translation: CATSTRSANNYGYTF.

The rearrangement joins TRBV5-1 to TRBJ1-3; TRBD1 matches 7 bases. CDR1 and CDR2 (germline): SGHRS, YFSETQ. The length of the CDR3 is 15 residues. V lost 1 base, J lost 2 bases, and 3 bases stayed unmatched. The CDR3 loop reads CASSLRTGTGNTIYF. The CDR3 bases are TGCGCCAGCAGCTTGAGGACAGGAACTGGAAACACCATATATTTT.

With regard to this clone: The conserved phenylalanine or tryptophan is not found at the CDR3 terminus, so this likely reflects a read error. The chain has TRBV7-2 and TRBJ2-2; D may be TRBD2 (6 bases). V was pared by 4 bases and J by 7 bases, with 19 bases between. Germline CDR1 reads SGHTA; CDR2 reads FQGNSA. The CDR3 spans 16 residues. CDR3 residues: CASSYSSTSSGGELFL. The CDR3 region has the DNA TGTGCCAGCAGCTACAGCAGCACTAGCTCGGGCGGGGAGCTGTTTCTT.

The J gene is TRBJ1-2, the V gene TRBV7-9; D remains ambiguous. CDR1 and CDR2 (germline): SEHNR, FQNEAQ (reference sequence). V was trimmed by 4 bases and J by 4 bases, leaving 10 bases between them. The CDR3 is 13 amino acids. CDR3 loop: CASSSLEGYGYTF. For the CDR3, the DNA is TGTGCCAGCAGCTCCCTGGAGGGCTATGGCTACACCTTC.

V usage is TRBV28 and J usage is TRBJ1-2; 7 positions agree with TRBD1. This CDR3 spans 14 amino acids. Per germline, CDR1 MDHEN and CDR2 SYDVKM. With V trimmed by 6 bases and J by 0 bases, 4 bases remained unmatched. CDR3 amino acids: CASRSDRTNYGYTF. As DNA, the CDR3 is TGTGCCAGCAGATCGGACAGGACTAACTATGGCTACACCTTC.

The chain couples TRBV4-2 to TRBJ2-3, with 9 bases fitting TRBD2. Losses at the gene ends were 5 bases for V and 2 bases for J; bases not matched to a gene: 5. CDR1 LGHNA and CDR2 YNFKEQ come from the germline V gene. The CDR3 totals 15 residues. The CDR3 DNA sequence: TGTGCCAGCAGCATTAGCGGGAGTGACACAGATACGCAGTATTTT. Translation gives CASSISGSDTDTQYF.

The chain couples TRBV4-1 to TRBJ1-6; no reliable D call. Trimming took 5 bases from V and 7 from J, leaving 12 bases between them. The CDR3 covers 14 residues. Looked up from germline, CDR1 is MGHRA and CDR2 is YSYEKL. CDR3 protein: CASSVQASNSPLHF. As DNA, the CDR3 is TGCGCCAGCAGCGTACAAGCGAGCAATTCACCCCTCCACTTT.

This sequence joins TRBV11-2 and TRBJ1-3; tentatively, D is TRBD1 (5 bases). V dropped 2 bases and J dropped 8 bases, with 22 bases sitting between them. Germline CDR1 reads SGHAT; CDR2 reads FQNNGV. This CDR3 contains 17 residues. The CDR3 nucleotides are TGTGCCAGCAGCTTAATTGGGGGGGTTTTTGAGCGAGACACCATATATTTT. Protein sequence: CASSLIGGVFERDTIYF.

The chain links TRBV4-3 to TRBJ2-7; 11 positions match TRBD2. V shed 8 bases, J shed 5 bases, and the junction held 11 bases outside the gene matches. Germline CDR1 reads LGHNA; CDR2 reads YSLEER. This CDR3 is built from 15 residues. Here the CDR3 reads CASAPGLAVSNEQYF. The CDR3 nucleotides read TGCGCCAGCGCCCCGGGACTAGCGGTTTCCAACGAGCAGTACTTC.

DNA for the CDR3: TGTGCCAGCAGCGTAGGGACTAGCGACGCCGGGGAGCTGTTTTTT. The encoded protein is CASSVGTSDAGELFF. The chain couples TRBV9 to TRBJ2-2; TRBD2 matches 9 bases. Germline lookup yields CDR1 SGDLS and CDR2 YYNGEE. Germline trimming cut 0 bases from V and 6 bases from J; bases unmatched to any gene: 3. The CDR3 contains 15 residues.

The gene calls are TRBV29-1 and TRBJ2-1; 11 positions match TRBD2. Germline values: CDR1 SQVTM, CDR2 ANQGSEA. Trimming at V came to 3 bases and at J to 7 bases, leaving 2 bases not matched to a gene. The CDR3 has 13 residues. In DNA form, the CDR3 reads TGCAGCGTTGATGTAGCGGGAGGGAATGAGCAGTTCTTC. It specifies CSVDVAGGNEQFF.

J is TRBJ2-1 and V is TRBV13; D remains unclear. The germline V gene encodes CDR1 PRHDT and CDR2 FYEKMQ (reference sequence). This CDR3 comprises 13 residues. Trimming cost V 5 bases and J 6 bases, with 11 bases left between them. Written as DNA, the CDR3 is TGTGCCAGCAGCCGTCTCTCCGGCAATGAGCAGTTCTTC. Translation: CASSRLSGNEQFF. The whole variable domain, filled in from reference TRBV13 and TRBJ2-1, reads AAGVIQSPRHLIKEKRETATLKCYPIPRHDTVYWYQQGPGQDPQFLISFYEKMQSDKGSIPDRFSAQQFSDYHSELNMSSLELGDSALYFCASSRLSGNEQFFGPGTRLTVL.

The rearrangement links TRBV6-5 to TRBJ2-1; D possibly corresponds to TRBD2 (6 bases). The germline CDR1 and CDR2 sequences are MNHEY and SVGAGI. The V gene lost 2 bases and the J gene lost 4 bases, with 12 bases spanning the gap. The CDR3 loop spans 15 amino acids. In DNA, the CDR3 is TGTGCCAGCAGTTACCAACGGGGAGGATACAATGAGCAGTTCTTC. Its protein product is CASSYQRGGYNEQFF.

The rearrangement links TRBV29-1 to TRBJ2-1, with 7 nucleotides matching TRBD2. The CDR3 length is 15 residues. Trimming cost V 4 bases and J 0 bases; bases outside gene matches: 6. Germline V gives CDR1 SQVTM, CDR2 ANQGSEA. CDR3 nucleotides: TGCAGCGTTGCAATAGGCGGGAGCTCCTACAATGAGCAGTTCTTC. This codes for CSVAIGGSSYNEQFF.

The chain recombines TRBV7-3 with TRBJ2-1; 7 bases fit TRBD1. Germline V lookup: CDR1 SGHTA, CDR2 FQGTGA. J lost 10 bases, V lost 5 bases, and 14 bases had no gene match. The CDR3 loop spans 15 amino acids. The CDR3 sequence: CASSPNPTGDREQFF. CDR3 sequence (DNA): TGTGCCAGCAGCCCAAACCCTACAGGGGATCGGGAGCAGTTCTTC.

CDR3 residues: CASSRTRNRDYEQYF. Written as DNA, the CDR3 is TGCGCCAGCAGCCGCACCCGGAACAGGGATTACGAGCAGTACTTC. The chain links TRBV4-1 to TRBJ2-7; D possibly corresponds to TRBD1 (6 bases). Trimming removed 4 bases from V and 4 bases from J, with 17 bases in between. CDR1 is MGHRA, CDR2 YSYEKL, per germline. The CDR3 is 15 residues long.

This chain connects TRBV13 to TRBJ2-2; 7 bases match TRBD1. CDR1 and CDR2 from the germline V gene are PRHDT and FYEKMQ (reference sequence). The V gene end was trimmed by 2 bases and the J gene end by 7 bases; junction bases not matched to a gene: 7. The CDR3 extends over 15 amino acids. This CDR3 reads CASSLNSAGGGELFF. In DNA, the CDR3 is TGTGCCAGCAGCTTAAACTCTGCAGGGGGCGGGGAGCTGTTTTTT.

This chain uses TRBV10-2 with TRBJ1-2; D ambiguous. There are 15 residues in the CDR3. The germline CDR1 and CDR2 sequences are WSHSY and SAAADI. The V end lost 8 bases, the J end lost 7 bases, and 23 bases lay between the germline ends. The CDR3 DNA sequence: TGCGCCAGCGGTGGTCGGGAACCAATACGGAGTGGCTACACCTTC. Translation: CASGGREPIRSGYTF.